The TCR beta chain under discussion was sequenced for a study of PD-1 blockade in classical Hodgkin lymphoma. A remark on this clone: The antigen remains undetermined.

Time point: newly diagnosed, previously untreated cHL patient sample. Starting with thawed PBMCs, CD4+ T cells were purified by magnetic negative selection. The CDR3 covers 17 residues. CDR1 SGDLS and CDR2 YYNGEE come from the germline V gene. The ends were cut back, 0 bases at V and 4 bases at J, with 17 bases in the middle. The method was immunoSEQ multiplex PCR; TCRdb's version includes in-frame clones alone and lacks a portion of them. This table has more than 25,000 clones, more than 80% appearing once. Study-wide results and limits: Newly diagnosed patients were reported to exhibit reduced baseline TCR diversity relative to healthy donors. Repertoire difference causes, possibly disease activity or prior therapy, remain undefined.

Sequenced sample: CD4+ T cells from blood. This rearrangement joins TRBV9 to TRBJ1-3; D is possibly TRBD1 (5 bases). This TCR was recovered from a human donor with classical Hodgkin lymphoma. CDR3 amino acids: CASSVATQDRRGNTIYF. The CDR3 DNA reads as TGTGCCAGCAGCGTAGCTACACAGGACCGTAGGGGAAACACCATATATTTT.